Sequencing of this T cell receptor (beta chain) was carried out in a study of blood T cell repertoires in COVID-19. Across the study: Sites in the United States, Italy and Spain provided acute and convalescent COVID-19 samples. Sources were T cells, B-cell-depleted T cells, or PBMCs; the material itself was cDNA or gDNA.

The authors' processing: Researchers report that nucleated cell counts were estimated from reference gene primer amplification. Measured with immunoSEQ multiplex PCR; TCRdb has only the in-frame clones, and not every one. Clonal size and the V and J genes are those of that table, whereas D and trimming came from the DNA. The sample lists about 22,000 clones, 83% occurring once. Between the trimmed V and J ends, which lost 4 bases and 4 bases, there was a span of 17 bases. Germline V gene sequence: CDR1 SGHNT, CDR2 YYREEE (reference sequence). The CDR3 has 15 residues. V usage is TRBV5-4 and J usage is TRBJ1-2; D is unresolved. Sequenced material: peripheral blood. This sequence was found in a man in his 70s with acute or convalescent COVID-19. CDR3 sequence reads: CASSPPEGALYGYTF. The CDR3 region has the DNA TGTGCCAGCAGCCCACCCGAGGGAGCGCTCTATGGCTACACCTTC.